One sample yielded the 31 T cell receptor beta chains listed below, sequenced in a study of technical replicates of blood from a handful of donors. Clones were read by immunoSEQ multiplex PCR, and TCRdb kept only the in-frame ones, dropping some. Among some 94,000 clones listed, about 95% were seen once. Material: T cells isolated from PBMCs. Receptors originate from a human donor in good health.

This clone is a singleton in its sample. V gene TRBV7-2 combines with J gene TRBJ2-7; D possibly corresponds to TRBD1 (5 bases). Trimming shortened V by 1 base and J by 2 bases, and 21 bases separated the two germline ends. The CDR3 runs to 18 residues. CDR1 and CDR2 (germline): SGHTA, FQGNSA. The CDR3 coding sequence is TGTGCCAGCAGCTTAGGCCCCCCAGGGCTCACAACCACCTACGAGCAGTACTTC. This sequence encodes CASSLGPPGLTTTYEQYF.

The chain combines TRBV5-1 with TRBJ2-7, with 9 nucleotides matching TRBD2. Germline lookup yields CDR1 SGHRS and CDR2 YFSETQ. With V trimmed by 0 bases and J by 5 bases, 12 bases remained unmatched. CDR3 length equals 17 residues. CDR3 DNA: TGCGCCAGCAGCTTGGCCCCGGAGCGGGAGGTGGATAACGAGCAGTACTTC. It specifies CASSLAPEREVDNEQYF.

This chain connects TRBV9 to TRBJ1-5; perhaps TRBD1 as D (5 bases). The germline gives CDR1 SGDLS, CDR2 YYNGEE. The CDR3 is 18 amino acids. V was clipped by 0 bases and J by 2 bases, with 18 bases between them. Written as DNA, the CDR3 is TGTGCCAGCAGCGTAGACGACAGAGGAAGCCTTGGCAATCAGCCCCAGCATTTT. It encodes CASSVDDRGSLGNQPQHF.

V gene TRBV7-6 combines with J gene TRBJ2-1; 9 bases match TRBD2. CDR3 length: 15 residues. Germline V lookup: CDR1 SGHVS, CDR2 FNYEAQ. With V trimmed by 4 bases and J by 12 bases, 13 bases remained unmatched. The CDR3: CASSSGLAGKYAQFF. In nucleotides, the CDR3 is TGTGCCAGCAGCTCGGGACTAGCCGGGAAATATGCGCAGTTCTTC.

The J gene is TRBJ2-1, the V gene TRBV5-4; tentative D call: TRBD2 (7 bases). V dropped 0 bases and J dropped 1 base, with 11 bases sitting between them. Looked up from germline, CDR1 is SGHNT and CDR2 is YYREEE (reference sequence). The CDR3 loop spans 16 amino acids. CDR3 coding DNA: TGTGCCAGCAGCTTGGAGGGGGGGGCGTCCTACAATGAGCAGTTCTTC. Translating it yields CASSLEGGASYNEQFF. The full variable domain, in which reference TRBV5-4 and TRBJ2-1 provide the parts outside the CDR3, is ETGVTQSPTHLIKTRGQQVTLRCSSQSGHNTVSWYQQALGQGPQFIFQYYREEENGRGNFPPRFSGLQFPNYSSELNVNALELDDSALYLCASSLEGGASYNEQFFGPGTRLTVL.

CDR3 sequence: CASSTGGNSYEQYF. The CDR3, as DNA: TGTGCCAGCAGCACGGGGGGGAACTCCTACGAGCAGTACTTC. The genes are TRBV7-2 and TRBJ2-7, with 8 bases aligning to TRBD2. The V gene end was trimmed by 5 bases and the J gene end by 0 bases; junction bases not matched to a gene: 3. Germline V lookup: CDR1 SGHTA, CDR2 FQGNSA. CDR3 length: 14 amino acids.

The rearrangement joins TRBV15 to TRBJ2-5, with 9 bases aligning to TRBD1. Per germline, CDR1 LNHNV and CDR2 YYDKDF (reference sequence). Unmatched junction bases numbered 8, after V lost 3 bases and J lost 6 bases. The CDR3 consists of 15 residues. The CDR3 DNA is TGTGCCACCAGCAGTGCCGCCGACAGGGGGAAGACCCAGTACTTC. Amino acid sequence: CATSSAADRGKTQYF.

The chain uses TRBV4-1 and TRBJ1-5, with 7 positions matching TRBD1. Unmatched junction bases numbered 4, after V lost 4 bases and J lost 1 base. The germline V gene encodes CDR1 MGHRA and CDR2 YSYEKL. This CDR3 is built from 15 residues. CDR3 protein: CASSLRQGSNQPQHF. CDR3 nucleotide sequence: TGCGCCAGCAGCCTTCGACAGGGAAGCAATCAGCCCCAGCATTTT.

The chain employs TRBV20-1 and TRBJ2-5; D call uncertain. The CDR3 totals 10 residues. V gave up 4 bases and J gave up 8 bases, with 8 bases separating them. Germline CDR1 reads DFQATT; CDR2 reads SNEGSKA (reference sequence). The CDR3 region is CSAIPGTQYF. Here the CDR3 DNA reads TGCAGTGCTATTCCCGGTACCCAGTACTTC.

V usage is TRBV6-5 and J usage is TRBJ2-2; 9 bases align to TRBD2. This CDR3 has 14 amino acids. The V segment lost 6 bases and the J segment 7 bases; nucleotides outside the gene matches: 6. Germline V CDR1 and CDR2: MNHEY, SVGAGI. The DNA for the CDR3 is TGTGCCAGCAGGATAGCGGGAGTTTACGGGGAGCTGTTTTTT. Protein: CASRIAGVYGELFF.

V gene TRBV7-9 combines with J gene TRBJ2-7; no clear D gene. Per germline, CDR1 SEHNR and CDR2 FQNEAQ (reference sequence). This CDR3 contains 14 residues. The V end lost 2 bases, the J end lost 3 bases, and 11 bases lay between the germline ends. CDR3 DNA sequence: TGTGCCAGCAGCTTACCCCTCCAGGTCTACGAGCAGTACTTC. This codes for CASSLPLQVYEQYF. Variable domain in full (rest from reference TRBV7-9 and TRBJ2-7): DTGVSQNPRHKITKRGQNVTFRCDPISEHNRLYWYRQTLGQGPEFLTYFQNEAQLEKSRLLSDRFSAERPKGSFSTLEIQRTEQGDSAMYLCASSLPLQVYEQYFGPGTRLTVT.

The chain links TRBV2 to TRBJ2-5; no definite D call. Looked up from germline, CDR1 is SNHLY and CDR2 is FYNNEI. V was pared by 1 base and J by 3 bases, with 6 bases between. This CDR3 is 13 amino acids long. In DNA form, the CDR3 reads TGTGCCAGCAGTGAAGGTCCCAAAGAGACCCAGTACTTC. Translated, it gives CASSEGPKETQYF.

This clone was seen once. V and J are TRBV5-1 and TRBJ1-1; TRBD1 matches 8 bases. Germline V gives CDR1 SGHRS, CDR2 YFSETQ. The CDR3 has 15 residues. After removal of 4 bases from V and 1 base from J, the junction contained 6 bases not matched to a gene. This CDR3 is CASSPRTGSNTEAFF. As DNA, the CDR3 is TGCGCCAGCAGCCCAAGGACAGGGTCGAACACTGAAGCTTTCTTT.

The chain employs TRBV25-1 and TRBJ2-7, with D perhaps TRBD2 (6 bases). This CDR3 is built from 15 residues. CDR1 is MGHDK and CDR2 is SYGVNS in the germline V gene. V was clipped by 4 bases and J by 1 base, with 14 bases between them. The CDR3 bases are TGTGCCAGCAGTGCCCTTTTTAGCGGTTCCTACGAGCAGTACTTC. Protein sequence: CASSALFSGSYEQYF.

The rearrangement links TRBV6-1 to TRBJ1-5; D not certain. The CDR3 totals 14 residues. The germline gives CDR1 MNHNS, CDR2 SASEGT. V dropped 3 bases and J dropped 5 bases, with 11 bases sitting between them. CDR3 protein: CASSDGRLYQPQHF. The CDR3 DNA reads as TGTGCCAGCAGTGACGGCAGGCTATATCAGCCCCAGCATTTT.

The chain uses TRBV27 and TRBJ2-3; 8 nucleotides match TRBD2. There are 15 residues in the CDR3. Trimming at V came to 4 bases and at J to 6 bases, leaving 9 bases not matched to a gene. CDR1 is MNHEY and CDR2 is SMNVEV in the germline V gene (reference sequence). CDR3 nucleotide sequence: TGTGCCAGCAGTTCGCAGCGGGAGTCGGAGGATACGCAGTATTTT. Protein sequence: CASSSQRESEDTQYF.

The chain has TRBV11-3 and TRBJ1-1, with 7 bases matching TRBD1. Losses at the gene ends were 2 bases for V and 4 bases for J; bases not matched to a gene: 19. Germline CDR1 SGHNT, CDR2 YENEEA. The CDR3 runs 19 residues. This chain's CDR3 is CASSLFPPTGRKRGTEAFF. CDR3 sequence (DNA): TGTGCCAGCAGCTTATTCCCACCGACAGGGCGGAAAAGGGGCACTGAAGCTTTCTTT.

The V and J genes are TRBV6-6 and TRBJ2-7; TRBD1 is a possible D gene (6 bases). Trimming took off 2 bases at V and 5 bases at J, with 16 bases between the two ends. The CDR3 sequence is 15 residues long. Germline CDR1 MNHNY, CDR2 SVGAGI (reference sequence). The CDR3 DNA is TGTGCCAGCAGTTACAATAAGAGACACAGGGACGAGCAGTACTTC. This encodes CASSYNKRHRDEQYF.

The rearrangement links TRBV5-4 to TRBJ1-2; D is ambiguous. Germline loops: CDR1 SGHNT, CDR2 YYREEE (reference sequence). This CDR3 has 12 amino acids. V lost 5 bases and J 5 bases, leaving 10 bases between the germline ends. This chain's CDR3 is CASRDTAYGYTF. CDR3 sequence (DNA): TGTGCCAGCAGAGATACAGCTTATGGCTACACCTTC.

This chain uses TRBV5-8 with TRBJ2-4; D perhaps matches TRBD2 (5 bases). The CDR3 is 13 amino acids. V was cut by 3 bases and J by 8 bases, with 12 bases left in between. Germline V CDR1 and CDR2: SGHTS, YDEGEE. Here the CDR3 reads CASSSRGPDIQYF. The CDR3 DNA reads as TGTGCCAGCAGCTCTCGGGGTCCAGACATTCAGTACTTC.

CDR3 residues: CASSFPGNPYEQYF. CDR3 DNA sequence: TGTGCCAGCAGCTTTCCCGGTAACCCCTACGAGCAGTACTTC. The chain couples TRBV7-9 to TRBJ2-7; no clear D. This CDR3 region has 14 residues. V lost 3 bases to trimming and J lost 2 bases, with 11 bases between them. CDR1 SEHNR and CDR2 FQNEAQ come from the germline V gene (reference sequence).

This clone has only a few counts. V is TRBV2 and J is TRBJ1-1, with 8 bases lining up with TRBD1. Trimming took 3 bases from V and 6 from J; bases not matched to a gene: 6. This CDR3 comprises 14 residues. CDR1 is SNHLY and CDR2 is FYNNEI in the germline V gene. The CDR3 loop is CASSDGTGIPEAFF. The CDR3 DNA reads as TGTGCCAGCAGTGATGGGACAGGTATTCCTGAAGCTTTCTTT.

This chain links TRBV7-8 with TRBJ2-7, with 12 positions matching TRBD1. Germline V gene data show CDR1 as SGHVS and CDR2 as FQNEAQ. The J segment lost 7 bases and the V segment lost 5 bases, leaving 9 bases of the junction unmatched. This CDR3 is 15 amino acids long. The CDR3 region is CASSLGTGGAGEQYF. For the CDR3, the DNA is TGTGCCAGCAGCCTGGGGACAGGGGGCGCGGGGGAGCAGTACTTC.

V gene TRBV19 combines with J gene TRBJ1-1; D gene ambiguous. V was clipped by 0 bases and J by 0 bases, with 11 bases between them. Germline V gene data show CDR1 as LNHDA and CDR2 as SQIVND (reference sequence). The CDR3 loop spans 16 amino acids. The CDR3 DNA follows: TGTGCCAGTAGTATAGATCTATGGCAGGTGAACACTGAAGCTTTCTTT. This sequence encodes CASSIDLWQVNTEAFF.

This chain joins TRBV11-2 and TRBJ2-7; 8 nucleotides line up with TRBD2. Trimming cost V 1 base and J 3 bases; bases outside gene matches: 5. Germline V gene data show CDR1 as SGHAT and CDR2 as FQNNGV. The CDR3 covers 15 residues. The CDR3 bases are TGTGCCAGCAGCTTAGGGTCCAGCGGGGGCTACGAGCAGTACTTC. This gives the protein CASSLGSSGGYEQYF.

In its sample, this clone was seen once. The junction departs from germline at one end; a sequencing error may be responsible. This rearrangement joins TRBV19 to TRBJ2-1; TRBD2 agrees at 8 bases. Per germline, CDR1 LNHDA and CDR2 SQIVND (reference sequence). The CDR3 consists of 15 residues. The CDR3 loop reads CASNIGTSSYNEQFF. CDR3 coding DNA: TGTGCCAGTAATATAGGGACTAGCTCCTACAATGAGCAGTTCTTC.

The chain carries TRBV19 and TRBJ2-7; 14 nucleotides match TRBD2. There are 15 residues in the CDR3. CDR1 is LNHDA and CDR2 is SQIVND in the germline V gene (reference sequence). After removal of 5 bases from V and 2 bases from J, the junction contained 2 bases not matched to a gene. The CDR3 DNA follows: TGTGCCAGTAGTTCGGGACTAGCGGGAGCCTACGAGCAGTACTTC. Its translation is CASSSGLAGAYEQYF.

The DNA of the CDR3 is TGTGCCAGCAGACAGACTAGCGGGAGGGCGTCCTACGAGCAGTACTTC. This gives the protein CASRQTSGRASYEQYF. The rearrangement links TRBV7-9 to TRBJ2-7; 14 bases fit TRBD2. CDR1 SEHNR and CDR2 FQNEAQ come from the germline V gene (reference sequence). The CDR3 totals 16 residues. With 6 bases clipped from V and 1 base from J, the junction kept 5 bases outside the gene matches. The whole variable domain, filled in from reference TRBV7-9 and TRBJ2-7, reads DTGVSQNPRHKITKRGQNVTFRCDPISEHNRLYWYRQTLGQGPEFLTYFQNEAQLEKSRLLSDRFSAERPKGSFSTLEIQRTEQGDSAMYLCASRQTSGRASYEQYFGPGTRLTVT.

V usage is TRBV28 and J usage is TRBJ1-1, with D possibly matching TRBD1 (5 bases). CDR3 length: 15 amino acids. Germline V lookup: CDR1 MDHEN, CDR2 SYDVKM. V shed 2 bases and J shed 0 bases, with 10 bases lying between them. The CDR3: CASSLQGTMNTEAFF. The DNA of the CDR3 is TGTGCCAGCAGTTTACAGGGTACCATGAACACTGAAGCTTTCTTT. Complete variable domain (other parts from reference TRBV28 and TRBJ1-1): DVKVTQSSRYLVKRTGEKVFLECVQDMDHENMFWYRQDPGLGLRLIYFSYDVKMKEKGDIPEGYSVSREKKERFSLILESASTNQTSMYLCASSLQGTMNTEAFFGQGTRLTVV.

The chain is built from TRBV7-6 and TRBJ2-1, with 9 bases lining up with TRBD2. The CDR3 extends over 18 amino acids. The ends lost 1 base at V and 6 bases at J; junction bases unmatched: 13. Germline lookup yields CDR1 SGHVS and CDR2 FNYEAQ. As DNA, the CDR3 is TGTGCCAGCAGCTTAGAGCCTAGCGGGATGGTCATAGTCAATGAGCAGTTCTTC. Its protein product is CASSLEPSGMVIVNEQFF.

V and J are TRBV25-1 and TRBJ1-2, with TRBD1 matching 10 bases. The CDR3 totals 14 residues. Germline values: CDR1 MGHDK, CDR2 SYGVNS. V shed 2 bases and J 3 bases; nucleotides not matched to a gene: 0. The chain's CDR3 is CASSEGTGDYGYTF. The CDR3, as DNA: TGTGCCAGCAGTGAAGGGACAGGGGACTATGGCTACACCTTC.